Listed here are 17 T cell receptor beta chains from one sample, sequenced in a study of cytotoxic CD8 clonotypes in ibrutinib-treated CLL. Assay: immunoSEQ multiplex PCR; the TCRdb copy retains only in-frame clones and omits some. The repertoire holds about 45,000 clones, with about 65% as singletons. The source material was PBMCs, sampled after 24 months of ibrutinib treatment. The source is a human donor with chronic lymphocytic leukemia.

The sample holds a few counts of this clone. The chain employs TRBV21-1 and TRBJ1-6; the DNA was not compared with TRBD1, the D call given in the table. TRBV21-1 is labeled a pseudogene. The CDR3 has 16 residues. CDR3 region: CASSKGSGQGNSPLHF. The CDR3, as DNA: TGTGCCAGCAGCAAAGGGTCGGGACAGGGGAATTCACCCCTCCACTTT.

The chain employs TRBV7-9 and TRBJ1-2; 10 bases match TRBD1. V lost 3 bases, J lost 4 bases, and 5 bases stayed unmatched. The CDR3 contains 15 residues. Germline CDR1 reads SEHNR; CDR2 reads FQNEAQ (reference sequence). The CDR3 reads CASSFQGQGTYGYTF. The CDR3, as DNA: TGTGCCAGCAGCTTTCAGGGACAGGGGACCTATGGCTACACCTTC.

Only one count was recorded for this clone. The CDR3, as DNA: TGTGCCAGCAGCGCACGGGGTCCCAACACCGGGGAGCTGTTTTTT. Translating gives CASSARGPNTGELFF. This chain uses TRBV6-1 with TRBJ2-2; D is perhaps TRBD2 (5 bases). V gave up 6 bases and J gave up 2 bases, with 13 bases separating them. The length of the CDR3 is 15 residues. In germline, CDR1 is MNHNS, CDR2 SASEGT.

The chain carries TRBV30 and TRBJ1-6, with TRBD1 as a possible D gene (6 bases). From germline, CDR1 is GTSNPN and CDR2 SVGIG (reference sequence). Trimming cost V 4 bases and J 4 bases, with 14 bases left between them. This CDR3 has 15 amino acids. CDR3: CAWTSSGVYNSPLHF. CDR3 bases: TGTGCCTGGACCTCCTCAGGGGTATATAATTCACCCCTCCACTTT. The full variable domain, in which reference TRBV30 and TRBJ1-6 provide the parts outside the CDR3, is SQTIHQWPATLVQPVGSPLSLECTVEGTSNPNLYWYRQAAGRGLQLLFYSVGIGQISSEVPQNLSASRPQDRQFILSSKKLLLSDSGFYLCAWTSSGVYNSPLHFGNGTRLTVT.

This clone was observed a handful of times. The chain couples TRBV10-1 to TRBJ2-7; D is uncertain. The CDR3 contains 12 residues. Germline CDR1 and CDR2: WNHNN and SYGVQD (reference sequence). V lost 6 bases and J 3 bases, leaving 9 bases between the germline ends. CDR3 residues: CASSLDNYEQYF. The CDR3 DNA follows: TGCGCCAGCAGCCTGGATAACTACGAGCAGTACTTC.

The chain uses TRBV7-6 and TRBJ2-7, with a tentative D call TRBD2 (5 bases). V was clipped by 1 base and J by 6 bases, with 16 bases between them. The germline V gene encodes CDR1 SGHVS and CDR2 FNYEAQ. The CDR3 is 15 residues long. CDR3 sequence (DNA): TGTGCCAGCAGCTTAGTAAGCGGACCGGGCGTCGAGCAGTACTTC. Its translation is CASSLVSGPGVEQYF. The full variable domain, completed using reference TRBV7-6 and TRBJ2-7, is GAGVSQSPRYKVTKRGQDVALRCDPISGHVSLYWYRQALGQGPEFLTYFNYEAQQDKSGLPNDRFSAERPEGSISTLTIQRTEQRDSAMYRCASSLVSGPGVEQYFGPGTRLTVT.

This rearrangement joins TRBV2 to TRBJ2-1, with D possibly being TRBD1 (5 bases). Germline assignment: CDR1 SNHLY and CDR2 FYNNEI. This CDR3 spans 13 amino acids. The V gene lost 11 bases and the J gene lost 0 bases, with 11 bases spanning the gap. The CDR3: CASGQGSYNEQFF. CDR3 nucleotide sequence: TGTGCCTCCGGGCAGGGCTCCTACAATGAGCAGTTCTTC.

This clone was recorded only once. Possible read error: a much larger clone is one base away. The chain has TRBV7-3 and TRBJ2-3; D is uncertain. Germline V gene lookup returns CDR1 SGHTA and CDR2 FQGTGA. The CDR3 loop spans 11 amino acids. Trimming removed 4 bases at V and 2 bases at J, with 1 base between. CDR3 protein: CASSSTDTQYF. Here the CDR3 DNA reads TGTGCCAGCAGCTCCACAGATACGCAGTATTTT.

The genes are TRBV30 and TRBJ1-1; D is uncertain. The CDR3 loop spans 13 amino acids. Germline assignment: CDR1 GTSNPN and CDR2 SVGIG (reference sequence). Trimming took off 0 bases at V and 7 bases at J, with 12 bases between the two ends. The CDR3 spells CAWSVLRRDEAFF. In nucleotides, the CDR3 is TGTGCCTGGAGTGTACTGAGGAGGGATGAAGCTTTCTTT. Variable domain in full (rest from reference TRBV30 and TRBJ1-1): SQTIHQWPATLVQPVGSPLSLECTVEGTSNPNLYWYRQAAGRGLQLLFYSVGIGQISSEVPQNLSASRPQDRQFILSSKKLLLSDSGFYLCAWSVLRRDEAFFGQGTRLTVV.

V and J are TRBV28 and TRBJ2-7; D gene unclear. Germline V gene data show CDR1 as MDHEN and CDR2 as SYDVKM. V was cut by 3 bases and J by 2 bases, with 11 bases left in between. The CDR3 extends over 14 amino acids. CDR3 nucleotides: TGTGCCAGCAGTTTCGGCGGCAGTACCTACGAGCAGTACTTC. Its translation is CASSFGGSTYEQYF.

This chain connects TRBV5-1 to TRBJ2-7; no firm D call. V lost 2 bases and J lost 2, with 5 bases in between. The CDR3 contains 12 residues. Germline lookup yields CDR1 SGHRS and CDR2 YFSETQ. The CDR3 sequence is CASSFGAYEQYF. In nucleotides, the CDR3 is TGCGCCAGCAGCTTTGGGGCCTACGAGCAGTACTTC.

J is TRBJ2-7 and V is TRBV30; D unclear. Germline-derived CDR1 and CDR2 are GTSNPN and SVGIG (reference sequence). The V gene lost 4 bases and the J gene lost 9 bases, with 16 bases spanning the gap. This CDR3 has 12 amino acids. CDR3 nucleotides: TGTGCCTGGAAAGCCTCCCCGATGGGGCAGTACTTC. Protein product: CAWKASPMGQYF.

V and J are TRBV21-1 and TRBJ1-1. TRBV21-1 has pseudogene status. CDR3 size: 18 residues. The CDR3 loop reads CASSKVRSGKFSNTEAFF. CDR3 in DNA: TGTGCCAGCAGCAAAGTCCGGTCGGGGAAATTCTCCAACACTGAAGCTTTCTTT.

This chain links TRBV7-6 with TRBJ2-1; D is ambiguous. This CDR3 has 14 residues. Germline lookup yields CDR1 SGHVS and CDR2 FNYEAQ. Trimming cost V 1 base and J 7 bases, with 11 bases left between them. The CDR3 DNA is TGTGCCAGCAGCTTAGTCCCTAGTCTGAATGAGCAGTTCTTC. It encodes CASSLVPSLNEQFF.

This sequence joins TRBV4-2 and TRBJ2-7; TRBD2 matches 11 bases. Germline V CDR1 and CDR2: LGHNA, YNFKEQ. The CDR3 runs 16 residues. J was trimmed by 3 bases and V by 2 bases; bases with no gene match: 6. The CDR3 sequence: CASSQTSGSKVYEQYF. The CDR3 DNA follows: TGTGCCAGCAGCCAAACTAGCGGGAGTAAGGTCTACGAGCAGTACTTC.

The chain combines TRBV6-1 with TRBJ2-1; D assignment may be TRBD1 or TRBD2 (5 bases each). The CDR3 has 12 amino acids. The germline V gene has CDR1 MNHNS and CDR2 SASEGT. The V end lost 0 bases, the J end lost 11 bases, and 8 bases lay between the germline ends. CDR3 protein: CASSEAGVKQFF. The CDR3 bases are TGTGCCAGCAGTGAAGCGGGGGTGAAGCAGTTCTTC.

In this sample, this clone turned up a few times. This chain links TRBV5-5 with TRBJ1-2, with D possibly being TRBD1 (5 bases). V was trimmed by 3 bases and J by 8 bases, leaving 23 bases between them. The CDR3 runs 16 residues. Germline loops: CDR1 SGHKS, CDR2 YYEKEE (reference sequence). For the CDR3, the DNA is TGTGCCAGCAGCTCCACCCGAGTTTTGGGACTGCGCGGCTACACCTTC. Residues: CASSSTRVLGLRGYTF.